A selection of T cell receptor beta chains follows, all from one sample in a study of response to subunit inactivated influenza vaccine. Via MiXCR, TCRdb re-called the RT-PCR reads, giving one row per CDR3 protein. This table holds hundreds of thousands of distinct CDR3 sequences, roughly 11% found once. Sequences were derived from PBMCs from blood, sampled 35 to 45 days after vaccination. The receptors derive from a man in his fifties who received an inactivated influenza vaccine. Each CDR3 is given with its conserved first and last residue. D genes are given only for firm matches. Size values are once, few and many counts, or a class for expanded clones, and some rows have none.

cdr3_aa | cdr3_nt | clone_size | j_call | d_call | v_call
CATSREPSTEAFF | TGTGCCACCAGCAGAGAGCCAAGCACTGAAGCTTTCTTT | NA | TRBJ1-1 | NA | TRBV15
CASSQMQAGGSAQFF | TGTGCCAGCAGCCAAATGCAAGCGGGAGGCTCCGCGCAGTTCTTC | NA | TRBJ2-1 | TRBD2 | TRBV3-1
CASSLVYTRTYTGELFF | TGTGCCAGCAGTTTAGTTTACACCCGAACGTACACCGGGGAGCTGTTTTTT | many | TRBJ2-2 | NA | TRBV12-3/TRBV12-4
CASSQDRAPGLRYEQYF | TGCGCCAGCAGCCAAGATCGGGCCCCGGGCCTGCGATACGAGCAGTACTTC | few | TRBJ2-7 | NA | TRBV4-3
CASSLAGTYNEQFF | TGTGCCAGCAGTCTAGCGGGGACCTACAATGAGCAGTTCTTC | many | TRBJ2-1 | TRBD2 | TRBV12-3/TRBV12-4
CATSDLRVGELFF | TGTGCCACCAGTGATTTGCGCGTCGGGGAGCTGTTTTTT | NA | TRBJ2-2 | NA | TRBV24-1
CASSRGGPNTGELFF | TGTGCCAGCAGCCGGGGGGGGCCGAACACCGGGGAGCTGTTTTTT | NA | TRBJ2-2 | TRBD2 | TRBV12-3/TRBV12-4
CASSYDASGDQETQYF | TGTGCCAGCAGTTACGATGCTAGCGGGGACCAAGAGACCCAGTACTTC | many | TRBJ2-5 | TRBD2 | TRBV6-5
CASSPGQLSQETQYF | TGTGCCAGCAGCCCTGGACAGCTGTCCCAAGAGACCCAGTACTTC | NA | TRBJ2-5 | NA | TRBV11-2
CASSDRQGRNQPQHF | TGTGCCAGCAGTGATAGGCAGGGGCGTAATCAGCCCCAGCATTTT | few | TRBJ1-5 | NA | TRBV2
CSARQGSSGANVLTF | TGCAGTGCTAGACAGGGCTCATCTGGGGCCAACGTCCTGACTTTC | few | TRBJ2-6 | NA | TRBV20-1
CASSTRTGDGYTF | TGTGCCAGCAGCACCCGGACAGGGGATGGCTACACCTTC | NA | TRBJ1-2 | TRBD1 | TRBV7-2
CASSQDRTGDYTEAFF | TGCGCCAGCAGCCAAGATAGGACAGGCGATTACACTGAAGCTTTCTTT | few | TRBJ1-1 | TRBD1 | TRBV4-1
CASSQEWGRQETQYF | TGTGCCAGCAGCCAAGAATGGGGCAGACAAGAGACCCAGTACTTC | NA | TRBJ2-5 | NA | TRBV3-1
CASSQDDMGVNTGELFF | TGCGCCAGCAGCCAAGATGACATGGGGGTGAACACCGGGGAGCTGTTTTTT | many | TRBJ2-2 | NA | TRBV4-3
CASSLGGTRSYGYTF | TGTGCCAGCAGCCTAGGGGGGACCCGCAGCTATGGCTACACCTTC | NA | TRBJ1-2 | NA | TRBV12-3/TRBV12-4
CSASRQARSSTDTQYF | TGCAGTGCCTCTAGACAGGCCCGTAGTAGCACAGATACGCAGTATTTT | few | TRBJ2-3 | NA | TRBV20-1
CSVSPTGNEKLFF | TGCAGCGTTTCGCCGACGGGTAATGAAAAACTGTTTTTT | few | TRBJ1-4 | NA | TRBV29-1
CATRTGDNEQFF | TGTGCCACCCGGACGGGGGACAATGAGCAGTTCTTC | many | TRBJ2-1 | NA | TRBV10-3
CASSQDLRTASSPLHF | TGTGCCAGCAGCCAAGATCTTAGGACAGCCAGTTCACCCCTCCACTTT | many | TRBJ1-6 | NA | TRBV3-1
CASSVLAGLQETQYF | TGTGCCAGCAGTGTACTAGCGGGGTTACAAGAGACCCAGTACTTC | NA | TRBJ2-5 | TRBD2 | TRBV27
CSARVMGLKTGELFF | TGCAGTGCTAGAGTAATGGGACTTAAGACCGGGGAGCTGTTTTTT | few | TRBJ2-2 | NA | TRBV20-1
CASSLFTSGAYNEQFF | TGTGCCAGCAGCTTGTTTACTAGCGGAGCCTACAATGAGCAGTTCTTC | few | TRBJ2-1 | TRBD2 | TRBV7-8
CSVELHQNTEAFF | TGCAGCGTTGAACTACACCAGAACACTGAAGCTTTCTTT | few | TRBJ1-1 | NA | TRBV29-1
CASSLVFLKEQAQYF | TGTGCCAGCAGCTTAGTATTCCTGAAGGAGCAGGCGCAGTATTTT | few | TRBJ2-3 | NA | TRBV7-2